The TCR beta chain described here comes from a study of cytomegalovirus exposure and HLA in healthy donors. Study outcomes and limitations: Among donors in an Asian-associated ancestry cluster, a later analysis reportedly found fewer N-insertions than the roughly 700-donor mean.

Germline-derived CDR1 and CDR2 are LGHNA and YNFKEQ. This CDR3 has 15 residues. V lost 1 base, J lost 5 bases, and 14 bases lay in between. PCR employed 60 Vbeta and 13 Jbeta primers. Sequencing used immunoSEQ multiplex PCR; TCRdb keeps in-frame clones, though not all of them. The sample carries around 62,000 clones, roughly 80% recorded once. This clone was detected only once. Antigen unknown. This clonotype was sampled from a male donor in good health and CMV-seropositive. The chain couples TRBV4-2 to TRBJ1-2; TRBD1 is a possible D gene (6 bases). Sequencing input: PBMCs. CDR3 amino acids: CASSQVGQSTYGYTF. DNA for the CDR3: TGTGCCAGCAGCCAAGTAGGACAGAGCACTTATGGCTACACCTTC.